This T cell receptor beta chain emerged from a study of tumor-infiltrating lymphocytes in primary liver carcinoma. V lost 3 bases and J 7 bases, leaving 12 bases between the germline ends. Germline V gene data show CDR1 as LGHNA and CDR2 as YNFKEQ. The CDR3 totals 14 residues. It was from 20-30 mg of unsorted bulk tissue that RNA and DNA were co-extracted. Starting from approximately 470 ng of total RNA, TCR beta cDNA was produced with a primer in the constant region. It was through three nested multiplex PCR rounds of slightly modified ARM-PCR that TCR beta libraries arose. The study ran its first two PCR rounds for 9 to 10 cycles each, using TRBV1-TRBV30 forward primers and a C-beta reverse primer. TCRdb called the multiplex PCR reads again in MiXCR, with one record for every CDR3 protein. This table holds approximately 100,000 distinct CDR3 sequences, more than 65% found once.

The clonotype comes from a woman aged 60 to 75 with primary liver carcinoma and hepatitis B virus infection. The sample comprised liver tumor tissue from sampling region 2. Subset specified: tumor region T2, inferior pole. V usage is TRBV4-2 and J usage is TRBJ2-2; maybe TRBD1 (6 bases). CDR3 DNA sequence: TGTGCCAGCAGCCATGATCTGGACAGCGGGGAGCTGTTTTTT. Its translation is CASSHDLDSGELFF.